Below, 30 T cell receptor beta chains from the same sample are listed, as sequenced in a study of CXCR3-negative and CXCR3-positive naive CD8 T cells. UMI-tagged TRB cDNA libraries were built via 5' RACE. TCRdb reanalyzed the 5' RACE reads and collapses them to one entry per CDR3 protein, without DNA. In total, the table holds 92,000 or so distinct CDR3 sequences. The sample comprised naive CXCR3- CD8+ T cells from blood. Subset indicated: CD45RO-CCR7+CD27+CD95- naive CD8+ T cells lacking CXCR3 (TNR3-). These receptors were taken from a human donor in good health. Some clones in this sample may be carry-over from other donors' samples.

The V gene is TRBV9, the J gene TRBJ1-1; TCRdb's D call, TRBD1, is unchecked because there is no DNA. Germline assignment: CDR1 SGDLS and CDR2 YYNGEE. This CDR3 spans 13 amino acids. The CDR3 protein is CASSGGGNTEAFF.

This chain links TRBV20-1 with TRBJ2-3; TCRdb lists TRBD1, though no DNA is available to test this call. CDR1 and CDR2 from the germline V gene are DFQATT and SNEGSKA (reference sequence). The CDR3 loop spans 15 amino acids. The CDR3 is CSAYTGGVSTDTQYF.

J is TRBJ2-1 and V is TRBV12-3 or TRBV12-4; TCRdb gives TRBD1 as the D gene, but with no DNA this cannot be confirmed. This CDR3 spans 11 amino acids. This CDR3 reads CASGSGNEQFF.

The rearrangement joins TRBV7-9 to TRBJ2-7; TCRdb's D gene call, TRBD1, goes unchecked for lack of DNA. The CDR3 consists of 15 residues. CDR1 SEHNR and CDR2 FQNEAQ come from the germline V gene (reference sequence). CDR3 amino acids: CASSPPTGGFYEQYF.

The chain joins TRBV5-6 to TRBJ1-4. CDR1 is SGHDT, CDR2 YYEEEE, per germline. The CDR3 spans 15 residues. The CDR3 protein is CASSSTFAALEKLFF.

The V gene is TRBV7-8, the J gene TRBJ2-5. CDR1 is SGHVS and CDR2 is FQNEAQ in the germline V gene. This CDR3 is built from 13 residues. CDR3: CASSLRTQETQYF. Drawing the rest from reference TRBV7-8 and TRBJ2-5, the complete variable domain is GAGVSQSPRYKVAKRGQDVALRCDPISGHVSLFWYQQALGQGPEFLTYFQNEAQLDKSGLPSDRFFAERPEGSVSTLKIQRTQQEDSAVYLCASSLRTQETQYFGPGTRLLVL.

The chain is built from TRBV10-3 and TRBJ2-5; TCRdb's assignment of TRBD1 cannot be checked, as there is no DNA. Germline CDR1 and CDR2: ENHRY and SYGVKD. The CDR3 sequence is 14 residues long. The CDR3 loop reads CAISESGGAETQYF.

The CDR3 loop is CASSDGSTASTGNTIYF. This chain uses TRBV4-3 with TRBJ1-3. The germline V gene encodes CDR1 LGHNA and CDR2 YSLEER. The CDR3 consists of 17 residues.

The chain recombines TRBV6-5 with TRBJ2-1. This CDR3 has 14 residues. Germline V CDR1 and CDR2: MNHEY, SVGAGI. Here the CDR3 reads CASSKWASYNEQFF.

The rearrangement joins TRBV5-4 to TRBJ2-3; TCRdb picks TRBD2, but there is no DNA to check that call. The CDR3 is made up of 15 amino acids. Looked up from germline, CDR1 is SGHNT and CDR2 is YYREEE (reference sequence). CDR3 region: CASSSGLISTDTQYF.

This chain links TRBV23-1 with TRBJ2-3; with no DNA, the TCRdb D assignment of TRBD2 cannot be verified. TRBV23-1 is treated as an ORF (open reading frame) with a function not yet certain. The CDR3 has 15 amino acids. CDR3 in amino acids: CASGSMAGPRDTQYF.

The V and J genes are TRBV6-5 and TRBJ1-6. CDR1 MNHEY and CDR2 SVGAGI come from the germline V gene. The CDR3 contains 14 residues. The CDR3 spells CASSPGSYNSPLHF.

The chain combines TRBV29-1 with TRBJ1-1. This CDR3 is 14 amino acids long. The V gene's germline CDR1 is SQVTM and CDR2 ANQGSEA. CDR3 residues: CSVVSGASNTEAFF.

The chain employs TRBV7-8 and TRBJ1-5; with no DNA, the TCRdb D assignment of TRBD1 cannot be verified. Germline assignment: CDR1 SGHVS and CDR2 FQNEAQ. The CDR3 spans 14 residues. The CDR3 sequence is CASSVGTGDQPQHF.

This chain links TRBV28 with TRBJ2-7; checking the TCRdb D call of TRBD1 is not possible without DNA. There are 14 residues in the CDR3. Germline lookup yields CDR1 MDHEN and CDR2 SYDVKM. CDR3 residues: CASSLRQGTQRQYF.

The chain links TRBV12-3 or TRBV12-4 to TRBJ1-2; the TCRdb D gene call, TRBD1, has no DNA to confirm it. CDR3 length: 13 residues. The CDR3 loop is CASKRDRSYGYTF.

The chain has TRBV1 and TRBJ2-1. TRBV1 represents a pseudogene. CDR3 length equals 13 residues. The CDR3 spells CTSSQDNLNEQFF.

This rearrangement joins TRBV24-1 to TRBJ2-7. Germline-derived CDR1 and CDR2 are KGHDR and SFDVKD. This CDR3 has 14 residues. This CDR3 reads CATSDPENYYEQYF.

The rearrangement joins TRBV10-1 to TRBJ1-6; TCRdb lists TRBD1, though no DNA is available to test this call. CDR1 WNHNN and CDR2 SYGVQD come from the germline V gene (reference sequence). This CDR3 region has 15 residues. This CDR3 reads CASSGSGTDNSPLHF.

The rearrangement links TRBV27 to TRBJ1-2; TCRdb's D call of TRBD1 is untestable without DNA. From germline, CDR1 is MNHEY and CDR2 SMNVEV (reference sequence). The CDR3 is 14 residues long. The CDR3 is CASGHRVTNYGYTF.

The chain couples TRBV7-9 to TRBJ2-5. Germline CDR1 is SEHNR and CDR2 is FQNEAQ (reference sequence). CDR3 size: 13 residues. CDR3 sequence reads: CASRDTNQETQYF.

Here the CDR3 reads CASSQDSVGGTGEQYF. V usage is TRBV4-2 and J usage is TRBJ2-7; absent DNA, TCRdb's TRBD1 call cannot be checked. The CDR3 loop spans 16 amino acids. Germline V gives CDR1 LGHNA, CDR2 YNFKEQ.

V usage is TRBV7-7 and J usage is TRBJ2-7; lacking DNA, the TRBD1 call made by TCRdb goes unchecked. This CDR3 is 14 amino acids long. The germline V gene has CDR1 SSHAT and CDR2 FNYEAQ (reference sequence). CDR3 in amino acids: CASSLGTGTYEQYF.

This rearrangement joins TRBV28 to TRBJ2-3; the TCRdb call, TRBD2, lacks DNA for checking. This CDR3 has 15 residues. Germline CDR1 MDHEN, CDR2 SYDVKM. CDR3 protein: CASRPRDSITDTQYF.

The chain carries TRBV2 and TRBJ2-1; there is no DNA to check the TCRdb D call of TRBD1. Germline V gene lookup returns CDR1 SNHLY and CDR2 FYNNEI. CDR3 length: 15 residues. This CDR3 reads CATKSGTGTGNEQFF.

The V gene is TRBV12-3 or TRBV12-4, the J gene TRBJ2-3; TCRdb reports TRBD1, a call that lacks DNA to check it against. The CDR3 has 20 amino acids. The CDR3: CASRPLRGGRIVSSTDTQYF.

The chain employs TRBV29-1 and TRBJ2-1; TCRdb lists TRBD2, though no DNA is available to test this call. Germline V gives CDR1 SQVTM, CDR2 ANQGSEA. The CDR3 consists of 16 residues. The CDR3 here is CSVEDRVTPVVDEQFF.

V is TRBV24-1 and J is TRBJ2-3; the TRBD2 assignment by TCRdb is unverifiable without DNA. The CDR3 runs 15 residues. The germline V gene encodes CDR1 KGHDR and CDR2 SFDVKD. The chain's CDR3 is CATSAASGVTDTQYF.

This chain joins TRBV14 and TRBJ2-3; there is no DNA to check the TCRdb D call of TRBD2. In germline, CDR1 is SGHDN, CDR2 FVKESK. The CDR3 runs to 21 residues. CDR3 sequence: CASSQEPGLAGNNPFGDTQYF.

The chain carries TRBV5-1 and TRBJ2-2; with no DNA, the TCRdb D assignment of TRBD1 cannot be verified. The CDR3 covers 16 residues. Germline V CDR1 and CDR2: SGHRS, YFSETQ. CDR3 in amino acids: CASRLPLSGDTGELFF. Looking up the rest from reference TRBV5-1 and TRBJ2-2 gives the full variable domain: KAGVTQTPRYLIKTRGQQVTLSCSPISGHRSVSWYQQTPGQGLQFLFEYFSETQRNKGNFPGRFSGRQFSNSRSEMNVSTLELGDSALYLCASRLPLSGDTGELFFGEGSRLTVL.